This is a list of T cell receptor beta chains from one sample in a study of vaccination effects on CD4 cells after COVID-19. Their antigens remain unidentified. Profiling relied on immunoSEQ multiplex PCR, and the TCRdb table lists in-frame clones only, not all of them. The sample lists about 79,000 clones, around four fifths occurring once. Sample: CD4+ T cells from PBMCs cultured with HCoV-229E spike peptides, taken before COVID-19 vaccination. Receptor source: a human donor who received a COVID-19 vaccine. The CDR3 runs from the conserved cysteine through the conserved F or W. Each record gives: clone size, V gene, J gene, D gene, CDR3 DNA, CDR3 protein. The D gene is left open where the match is weak. The size field is filled for only some rows; it gives once, few, many or a size class.

abundance: -; v_gene: TRBV10-3; j_gene: TRBJ1-4; d_gene: -; CDR3nt: TGTGCCATCAGTGAGTCGAGGGATGCTAATGAAAAACTGTTTTTT; CDR3aa: CAISESRDANEKLFF
abundance: -; v_gene: TRBV6-4; j_gene: TRBJ2-2; d_gene: TRBD2; CDR3nt: TGTGCCAGCAAACTAGACGGGGGGTCCGGGGAGCTGTTTTTT; CDR3aa: CASKLDGGSGELFF
abundance: -; v_gene: TRBV5-8; j_gene: TRBJ2-5; d_gene: -; CDR3nt: TGTGCCAGCAGCTTGGGGGGCAGTACCCAAGAGACCCAGTACTTC; CDR3aa: CASSLGGSTQETQYF
abundance: -; v_gene: TRBV12-3/TRBV12-4; j_gene: TRBJ2-6; d_gene: -; CDR3nt: TGTGCCAGCAGTTTATCTGGGGCCAACGTCCTGACTTTC; CDR3aa: CASSLSGANVLTF
abundance: -; v_gene: TRBV19; j_gene: TRBJ2-1; d_gene: -; CDR3nt: TGTGCCAGTAGTGAGTCTCCAAACAGGGATGAGCAGTTCTTC; CDR3aa: CASSESPNRDEQFF
abundance: -; v_gene: TRBV6-5; j_gene: TRBJ2-1; d_gene: TRBD2; CDR3nt: TGTGCCAGCAGCCGAAGTAGCGGGGGCAGAAATGAGCAGTTCTTC; CDR3aa: CASSRSSGGRNEQFF
abundance: -; v_gene: TRBV5-5; j_gene: TRBJ1-4; d_gene: -; CDR3nt: TGTGCCAGCAGCCCCCCGGTTAGGAATGAAAAACTGTTTTTT; CDR3aa: CASSPPVRNEKLFF
abundance: -; v_gene: TRBV7-8; j_gene: TRBJ2-5; d_gene: TRBD1; CDR3nt: TGTGCCAGCAGCTTAGCTAGGACAGGGGCAGAGACCCAGTACTTC; CDR3aa: CASSLARTGAETQYF
abundance: -; v_gene: TRBV27; j_gene: TRBJ1-1; d_gene: -; CDR3nt: TGTGCCAGCAGTTTATCCCCGGCTAACACTGAAGCTTTCTTT; CDR3aa: CASSLSPANTEAFF
abundance: -; v_gene: TRBV7-8; j_gene: TRBJ2-4; d_gene: -; CDR3nt: TGTGCCAGCAGCTTAGCGCTGGACGGGAACATTCAGTACTTC; CDR3aa: CASSLALDGNIQYF
abundance: -; v_gene: TRBV18; j_gene: TRBJ2-1; d_gene: -; CDR3nt: TGTGCCAGCTCACCGTCGGGGTTCTCCTACAATGAGCAGTTCTTC; CDR3aa: CASSPSGFSYNEQFF
abundance: few; v_gene: TRBV30; j_gene: TRBJ2-1; d_gene: -; CDR3nt: TGTGCCTGGAGTCGACTAGTCGTAGGGAATGAGCAGTTCTTC; CDR3aa: CAWSRLVVGNEQFF
abundance: -; v_gene: TRBV10-1; j_gene: TRBJ2-5; d_gene: TRBD2; CDR3nt: TGCGCCAGCAGAGTAGCGGGGGGACAAGAGACCCAGTACTTC; CDR3aa: CASRVAGGQETQYF
abundance: -; v_gene: TRBV9; j_gene: TRBJ2-1; d_gene: -; CDR3nt: TGTGCCAGCAGCGTACTCGGGGGGCACGCTAACAATGAGCAGTTCTTC; CDR3aa: CASSVLGGHANNEQFF
abundance: few; v_gene: TRBV10-3; j_gene: TRBJ1-2; d_gene: -; CDR3nt: TGTGCCATCAGTGAGTGGGGTGGCTACACCTTC; CDR3aa: CAISEWGGYTF
abundance: -; v_gene: TRBV2; j_gene: TRBJ1-5; d_gene: -; CDR3nt: TGTGCCAGCAGTGATACACAGGAGTTGCCCCAGCATTTT; CDR3aa: CASSDTQELPQHF
abundance: once; v_gene: TRBV30; j_gene: TRBJ2-1; d_gene: -; CDR3nt: TGTGCCTGGAGTGCCGAACTACAGGGTAATGAGCAGTTCTTC; CDR3aa: CAWSAELQGNEQFF
abundance: -; v_gene: TRBV4-3; j_gene: TRBJ2-5; d_gene: -; CDR3nt: TGCGCCAGCAGCCAAAACGGTGGGGGGGAGACCCAGTACTTC; CDR3aa: CASSQNGGGETQYF
abundance: few; v_gene: TRBV6-1; j_gene: TRBJ1-5; d_gene: -; CDR3nt: TGTGCCAGCAGTGAAAAGGGGACTGCCTATCAGCCCCAGCATTTT; CDR3aa: CASSEKGTAYQPQHF
abundance: -; v_gene: TRBV6-6; j_gene: TRBJ2-5; d_gene: TRBD1; CDR3nt: TGTGCCAGCAGCAGGCAGGACAGGGGGCAGGAGACCCAGTACTTC; CDR3aa: CASSRQDRGQETQYF
abundance: -; v_gene: TRBV2; j_gene: TRBJ2-3; d_gene: -; CDR3nt: TGTGCCAGCAGCAGGGGTACAGATACGCAGTATTTT; CDR3aa: CASSRGTDTQYF
abundance: -; v_gene: TRBV9; j_gene: TRBJ1-4; d_gene: TRBD1; CDR3nt: TGTGCCAGCAGCAGACAGGGGAATAATGAAAAACTGTTTTTT; CDR3aa: CASSRQGNNEKLFF
abundance: -; v_gene: TRBV7-2; j_gene: TRBJ1-6; d_gene: -; CDR3nt: TGTGCCAGCGAAAAGGACGGTAATTCACCCCTCCACTTT; CDR3aa: CASEKDGNSPLHF
abundance: -; v_gene: TRBV7-9; j_gene: TRBJ2-2; d_gene: -; CDR3nt: TGTGCCACAGACAGATTCGCGAACACCGGGGAGCTGTTTTTT; CDR3aa: CATDRFANTGELFF
abundance: few; v_gene: TRBV5-4; j_gene: TRBJ1-6; d_gene: TRBD1; CDR3nt: TGTGCCAGCAGCATCACAGGGGGTAACTCACCCCTCCACTTT; CDR3aa: CASSITGGNSPLHF
abundance: -; v_gene: TRBV6-1; j_gene: TRBJ1-5; d_gene: -; CDR3nt: TGTGCCAGCAGTGAACAAGAGAAGCATTTT; CDR3aa: CASSEQEKHF
abundance: -; v_gene: TRBV3-1/TRBV3-2; j_gene: TRBJ2-5; d_gene: TRBD2; CDR3nt: TGTGCCAGCAGCCAAGTGACTAGCGGGGGGGCCCAGTACTTC; CDR3aa: CASSQVTSGGAQYF
abundance: few; v_gene: TRBV2; j_gene: TRBJ2-5; d_gene: TRBD2; CDR3nt: TGTGCCAGCAAGGGGAAGCGGGGGGGCCAAGAGACCCAGTACTTC; CDR3aa: CASKGKRGGQETQYF
abundance: -; v_gene: TRBV7-3; j_gene: TRBJ2-3; d_gene: -; CDR3nt: TGTGCCAGCAGCTTACAGGGGTCAGATACGCAGTATTTT; CDR3aa: CASSLQGSDTQYF
abundance: -; v_gene: TRBV12-5; j_gene: TRBJ1-5; d_gene: -; CDR3nt: TGTGCTAGTGGTTCCGAGGGGAGCAATCAGCCCCAGCATTTT; CDR3aa: CASGSEGSNQPQHF
abundance: -; v_gene: TRBV6-2/TRBV6-3; j_gene: TRBJ2-3; d_gene: TRBD2; CDR3nt: TGTGCCAGCAGCCCCGGTAGCGGGGCGCGCACAGATACGCAGTATTTT; CDR3aa: CASSPGSGARTDTQYF
abundance: few; v_gene: TRBV7-2; j_gene: TRBJ1-6; d_gene: -; CDR3nt: TGTGCCAGCAGACAAACGCGGGGTCCGGGAAATTCACCCCTCCACTTT; CDR3aa: CASRQTRGPGNSPLHF
abundance: -; v_gene: TRBV9; j_gene: TRBJ2-3; d_gene: -; CDR3nt: TGTGCCAGCAGCGTACAGGAGGGCGGGGCGGGGGATACGCAGTATTTT; CDR3aa: CASSVQEGGAGDTQYF
abundance: once; v_gene: TRBV5-1; j_gene: TRBJ2-2; d_gene: -; CDR3nt: TGCGCCAGCAGCTTGCTTGGGGGGCGAAACACCGGGGAGCTGTTTTTT; CDR3aa: CASSLLGGRNTGELFF
abundance: -; v_gene: TRBV3-1/TRBV3-2; j_gene: TRBJ2-1; d_gene: TRBD1; CDR3nt: TGTGCCAGCAGCCAAGGGGACAGGGAGGTCTACAATGAGCAGTTCTTC; CDR3aa: CASSQGDREVYNEQFF
abundance: -; v_gene: TRBV5-1; j_gene: TRBJ2-1; d_gene: -; CDR3nt: TGCGCCAGCAGCTTGATCCCCTCCTACAATGAGCAGTTCTTC; CDR3aa: CASSLIPSYNEQFF
abundance: -; v_gene: TRBV30; j_gene: TRBJ2-3; d_gene: TRBD2; CDR3nt: TGTGCCTCACAGACTAGCGGCTCAGATACGCAGTATTTT; CDR3aa: CASQTSGSDTQYF
abundance: once; v_gene: TRBV7-3; j_gene: TRBJ2-1; d_gene: TRBD2; CDR3nt: TGTGCCAGCAGCTCCCGGAGCGGGGGGGCCTATGAGCAGTTCTTC; CDR3aa: CASSSRSGGAYEQFF
abundance: few; v_gene: TRBV12-3/TRBV12-4; j_gene: TRBJ1-1; d_gene: -; CDR3nt: TGTGCCAGCAGGCCCGGTGGAAACACTGAAGCTTTCTTT; CDR3aa: CASRPGGNTEAFF
abundance: -; v_gene: TRBV7-9; j_gene: TRBJ2-2; d_gene: -; CDR3nt: TGTGCCAGCAGCTTAGCTTCCACCGGGGAGCTGTTTTTT; CDR3aa: CASSLASTGELFF
abundance: -; v_gene: TRBV6-7; j_gene: TRBJ1-2; d_gene: TRBD1; CDR3nt: TGTGCCAGCAGTTACTTTAGGACAGGAAGACTACATCGCCTTTTTTGCGGCTACACCTTC; CDR3aa: CASSYFRTGRLHRLFCGYTF
abundance: -; v_gene: TRBV7-2; j_gene: TRBJ2-3; d_gene: -; CDR3nt: TGTGCCAGCAGCTCCTCCGGTGGAGATACGCAGTATTTT; CDR3aa: CASSSSGGDTQYF
abundance: once; v_gene: TRBV5-1; j_gene: TRBJ2-5; d_gene: -; CDR3nt: TGCGCCAGCAGCTTCCAGGGGATACAAGAGACCCAGTACTTC; CDR3aa: CASSFQGIQETQYF
abundance: -; v_gene: TRBV6-5; j_gene: TRBJ2-1; d_gene: TRBD1; CDR3nt: TGTGCCACCTCGACAGGGGCGGCCTACAATGAGCAGTTCTTC; CDR3aa: CATSTGAAYNEQFF
abundance: -; v_gene: TRBV21-1; j_gene: TRBJ1-3; d_gene: -; CDR3nt: TGTGCCAGCAGCAAAGATCCCCTCAGGGACTCTGGAAACACCATATATTTT; CDR3aa: CASSKDPLRDSGNTIYF
abundance: -; v_gene: TRBV7-3; j_gene: TRBJ2-3; d_gene: -; CDR3nt: TGTGCCAGCAGCCTAATCGGGGCACCCCGGTATTTT; CDR3aa: CASSLIGAPRYF
abundance: -; v_gene: TRBV5-1; j_gene: TRBJ1-2; d_gene: -; CDR3nt: TGCGCCAGCAAGAGAGAGAACTATGGCTACACCTTC; CDR3aa: CASKRENYGYTF
abundance: -; v_gene: TRBV28; j_gene: TRBJ2-5; d_gene: -; CDR3nt: TGTGCCAGCAGTTTGGAGTTCGGGAAGACCCAGTACTTC; CDR3aa: CASSLEFGKTQYF
abundance: -; v_gene: TRBV6-6; j_gene: TRBJ2-1; d_gene: TRBD1; CDR3nt: TGTGCCAGCAGCCTAGGGGGCGGTGGGCAGTTCTTC; CDR3aa: CASSLGGGGQFF
abundance: once; v_gene: TRBV6-2/TRBV6-3; j_gene: TRBJ1-5; d_gene: -; CDR3nt: TGTGCCAGCAGTTACCAGACTGACAGTAGCAATCAGCCCCAGCATTTT; CDR3aa: CASSYQTDSSNQPQHF
abundance: -; v_gene: TRBV13; j_gene: TRBJ2-1; d_gene: -; CDR3nt: TGTGCCAGCAGCTCATGGATTTACAATGAGCAGTTCTTC; CDR3aa: CASSSWIYNEQFF
abundance: -; v_gene: TRBV28; j_gene: TRBJ1-1; d_gene: -; CDR3nt: TGTGCCAGCAGTTCGGTCCGCGGAATGAACACTGAAGCTTTCTTT; CDR3aa: CASSSVRGMNTEAFF
abundance: few; v_gene: TRBV7-2; j_gene: TRBJ1-2; d_gene: -; CDR3nt: TGTGCCAGCAGCTCTCCAGGGTTCTATGGCTACACCTTC; CDR3aa: CASSSPGFYGYTF
abundance: -; v_gene: TRBV24-1; j_gene: TRBJ2-1; d_gene: TRBD2; CDR3nt: TGTGCCACCAGTGACGGGACTAGCGGGGAGCAGTTCTTC; CDR3aa: CATSDGTSGEQFF